These 7 T cell receptor beta chains came from one sample sequenced in a study of blood T cells in healthy people across ages. The use of a sample-barcoded 5' primer and a J-beta primer mix characterized a second PCR of 7 to 11 cycles. Each CDR3 protein gets one entry after TCRdb re-called the 5' RACE reads with MiXCR. The sample has about 280,000 distinct CDR3 sequences, about 25% seen once. The source material was blood. The receptors originated from a woman in her seventies in good health.

The chain uses TRBV15 and TRBJ2-1; 7 nucleotides line up with TRBD2. Germline-derived CDR1 and CDR2 are LNHNV and YYDKDF (reference sequence). This CDR3 is built from 14 residues. The trim removed 8 bases at V and 0 bases at J, leaving 4 bases unmatched. The CDR3 is CATGLAGSYNEQFF. CDR3 DNA sequence: TGTGCCACCGGGTTAGCGGGCTCCTACAATGAGCAGTTCTTC.

This clonotype was observed a handful of times. This chain connects TRBV20-1 to TRBJ2-7; D remains unclear. This CDR3 is 11 amino acids long. CDR1 DFQATT and CDR2 SNEGSKA come from the germline V gene (reference sequence). V dropped 3 bases and J dropped 4 bases, with 7 bases sitting between them. In DNA, the CDR3 is TGCAGTGCTAGTGACCGGTACGAGCAGTACTTC. Translating it yields CSASDRYEQYF.

This chain uses TRBV4-1 with TRBJ2-7, with D perhaps given as TRBD1 or TRBD2 (6 bases each). The V end was cut by 0 bases, the J end by 4 bases, with 13 bases between. This CDR3 spans 15 amino acids. Germline V gene sequence: CDR1 MGHRA, CDR2 YSYEKL. In nucleotides, the CDR3 is TGCGCCAGCAGCCAAGAGGGCAGGGGAGGATACGAGCAGTACTTC. This codes for CASSQEGRGGYEQYF.

This clonotype was counted only a few times. This chain connects TRBV28 to TRBJ1-2, with TRBD1 matching 8 bases. The CDR3 consists of 15 residues. Germline values: CDR1 MDHEN, CDR2 SYDVKM. V was clipped by 6 bases and J by 6 bases; unmatched bases: 12. CDR3 protein: CASSPSGGNSHGYTF. CDR3 coding DNA: TGTGCCAGCAGCCCCTCAGGGGGCAATTCACATGGCTACACCTTC.

In its sample, this clonotype was seen a few times. The gene calls are TRBV2 and TRBJ2-1; tentatively, D is TRBD2 (5 bases). Germline V lookup: CDR1 SNHLY, CDR2 FYNNEI. V was cut by 1 base and J by 10 bases, with 14 bases left in between. The CDR3 extends over 14 amino acids. CDR3 sequence reads: CASSEEERRGEQFF. In DNA, the CDR3 is TGTGCCAGCAGTGAAGAAGAACGGAGAGGGGAGCAGTTCTTC.

With respect to this clonotype: A junction boundary mismatches the germline segment, possibly from a read error. V usage is TRBV2 and J usage is TRBJ1-2; D gene ambiguous. Germline values: CDR1 SNHLY, CDR2 FYNNEI. This CDR3 spans 13 amino acids. The CDR3 reads CASSEGTFYGYTF. The CDR3 DNA is TGTGCCAGCAGCGAAGGAACTTTTTATGGCTACACCTTC.

This clonotype was counted between two and nine times. J is TRBJ1-4 and V is TRBV20-1, with a tentative D call TRBD1 (5 bases). Germline loops: CDR1 DFQATT, CDR2 SNEGSKA (reference sequence). The V end was cut by 5 bases, the J end by 8 bases, with 9 bases between. The CDR3 covers 11 residues. CDR3 residues: CSAPRGEKLFF. The CDR3 bases are TGCAGTGCTCCACGGGGGGAAAAACTGTTTTTT.